A single sample is the source of the 12 T cell receptor beta chains below, sequenced in a study of cytomegalovirus exposure and HLA in healthy donors. The study ran its PCR with 60 Vbeta and 13 Jbeta primers. Some clones are missing from TCRdb's copy, which holds only in-frame ones; the method was immunoSEQ multiplex PCR. The repertoire holds about 79,000 clones, with about two thirds as singletons. Input material: PBMCs. Receptors were obtained from a woman in her forties or fifties in good health and CMV-seropositive.

This clone was counted only a few times. CDR3 region: CASCGGARNEQFF. The CDR3 DNA is TGTGCCAGTTGCGGGGGGGCAAGGAATGAGCAGTTCTTC. The chain couples TRBV28 to TRBJ2-1; 9 bases map to TRBD2. From germline, CDR1 is MDHEN and CDR2 SYDVKM. Germline trimming cut 9 bases from V and 7 bases from J; bases unmatched to any gene: 7. The CDR3 loop spans 13 amino acids.

The chain carries TRBV5-1 and TRBJ1-2; D is possibly TRBD1 (6 bases). This CDR3 has 14 residues. The germline V gene encodes CDR1 SGHRS and CDR2 YFSETQ. Trimming took 5 bases from V and 2 from J, leaving 13 bases between them. Written as DNA, the CDR3 is TGCGCCAGCAGTCTAACAGGGCCCAACTATGGCTACACCTTC. Translating it yields CASSLTGPNYGYTF. The full variable domain, its missing parts supplied by reference TRBV5-1 and TRBJ1-2, is KAGVTQTPRYLIKTRGQQVTLSCSPISGHRSVSWYQQTPGQGLQFLFEYFSETQRNKGNFPGRFSGRQFSNSRSEMNVSTLELGDSALYLCASSLTGPNYGYTFGSGTRLTVV.

The chain is built from TRBV7-9 and TRBJ1-2; TRBD1 is a possible D gene (6 bases). The CDR3 sequence is 14 residues long. Germline CDR1 and CDR2: SEHNR and FQNEAQ (reference sequence). V was pared by 4 bases and J by 8 bases, with 17 bases between. The DNA of the CDR3 is TGTGCCAGCAGCTGGGACATGACCCTCGGGGGCTACACCTTC. This gives the protein CASSWDMTLGGYTF. The variable domain in full, completed from reference TRBV7-9 and TRBJ1-2, reads DTGVSQNPRHKITKRGQNVTFRCDPISEHNRLYWYRQTLGQGPEFLTYFQNEAQLEKSRLLSDRFSAERPKGSFSTLEIQRTEQGDSAMYLCASSWDMTLGGYTFGSGTRLTVV.

This clone is labeled as medium-sized. The chain links TRBV7-9 to TRBJ2-3, with D uncertain. This CDR3 has 13 residues. Germline CDR1 is SEHNR and CDR2 is FQNEAQ (reference sequence). V was pared by 6 bases and J by 6 bases, with 13 bases between. CDR3 in DNA: TGTGCCAGCAGTCCACGTGAAGCCGATACGCAGTATTTT. It codes for CASSPREADTQYF.

CDR3 in DNA: TGTGCCAGCAGTGCACAGGGGAATCAGCCCCAGCATTTT. It translates to CASSAQGNQPQHF. The chain carries TRBV2 and TRBJ1-5; 7 bases line up with TRBD1. The germline V gene encodes CDR1 SNHLY and CDR2 FYNNEI. J gave up 4 bases and V 4 bases, and 1 base lay outside the gene matches. This CDR3 is 13 amino acids long.

About this clone: The sample holds other DNA sequences that translate to the same CDR3. The CDR3 DNA sequence: TGTGCCAGCAGCGTAGCCGGGGGTGGAAACACCATATATTTT. As protein: CASSVAGGGNTIYF. V is TRBV9 and J is TRBJ1-3; D perhaps matches TRBD1 (5 bases). The germline CDR1 and CDR2 sequences are SGDLS and YYNGEE. V was trimmed by 0 bases and J by 3 bases, leaving 7 bases between them. The CDR3 has 14 residues.

The chain links TRBV5-6 to TRBJ1-2; a weak D match, TRBD1 (5 bases). CDR3 length equals 14 residues. Germline-derived CDR1 and CDR2 are SGHDT and YYEEEE. V gave up 0 bases and J gave up 12 bases, with 18 bases separating them. For the CDR3, the DNA is TGTGCCAGCAGCTTGGGCCAGGGCCTGATGGGTGACACCTTC. It codes for CASSLGQGLMGDTF.

The rearrangement joins TRBV13 to TRBJ2-1; 8 nucleotides line up with TRBD1. Germline V gene sequence: CDR1 PRHDT, CDR2 FYEKMQ (reference sequence). This CDR3 is built from 17 residues. Trimming took 4 bases from V and 0 from J; bases not matched to a gene: 8. CDR3 sequence: CASSSRHDRGSYNEQFF. The CDR3 DNA is TGTGCCAGCAGCTCTCGGCACGACAGGGGCTCCTACAATGAGCAGTTCTTC.

There are a few counts of this clone. The rearrangement uses TRBV9 and TRBJ2-2, with TRBD1 matching 9 bases. This CDR3 region has 17 residues. Germline V CDR1 and CDR2: SGDLS, YYNGEE. V shed 3 bases and J 7 bases; nucleotides not matched to a gene: 13. CDR3: CASSESRDREQDGELFF. The CDR3 region has the DNA TGTGCCAGCAGCGAGTCCCGGGACAGGGAGCAGGACGGGGAGCTGTTTTTT. Full variable domain (outside the CDR3, taken from reference TRBV9 and TRBJ2-2): DSGVTQTPKHLITATGQRVTLRCSPRSGDLSVYWYQQSLDQGLQFLIQYYNGEERAKGNILERFSAQQFPDLHSELNLSSLELGDSALYFCASSESRDREQDGELFFGEGSRLTVL.

The gene calls are TRBV14 and TRBJ1-2, with D perhaps TRBD1 (6 bases). The V end lost 1 base, the J end lost 7 bases, and 16 bases lay between the germline ends. Germline-derived CDR1 and CDR2 are SGHDN and FVKESK. CDR3 length equals 15 residues. The CDR3 region has the DNA TGTGCCAGCAGCCAAGGGGGGGGCGCTTTTGGTGGCTACACCTTC. Its translation: CASSQGGGAFGGYTF.

This clone has only a few counts. The chain links TRBV27 to TRBJ2-7; 11 bases are a match to TRBD2. The CDR3 runs to 14 residues. The germline V gene has CDR1 MNHEY and CDR2 SMNVEV (reference sequence). Trimming cost V 5 bases and J 3 bases; bases outside gene matches: 3. CDR3 region: CASSPTSGGYEQYF. As DNA, the CDR3 is TGTGCCAGCAGTCCCACTAGCGGGGGCTACGAGCAGTACTTC.

This chain uses TRBV6-5 with TRBJ1-2; 7 nucleotides match TRBD1. Losses at the gene ends were 4 bases for V and 4 bases for J; bases not matched to a gene: 12. Germline lookup yields CDR1 MNHEY and CDR2 SVGAGI. The CDR3 contains 16 residues. The CDR3 DNA sequence: TGTGCCAGCAGTTCGCAATGGGACAGTAAACTCTATGGCTACACCTTC. This codes for CASSSQWDSKLYGYTF.